This T cell receptor (beta chain) was profiled in a study of blood T cell repertoires in COVID-19. Across the whole study: Both acute and convalescent COVID-19 samples were obtained from the United States, Italy and Spain. T cells, B-cell-depleted T cells, or PBMCs provided the cDNA or gDNA that served as material.

Authors' processing steps: Amplification from reference gene primers served as the basis for estimated nucleated cell counts. Some clones are missing from TCRdb's copy, which holds only in-frame ones; the method was immunoSEQ multiplex PCR. V, J and clone size derive from that table, while D and trimming were established from the DNA sequence. The sample has 130,000 to 150,000 clones; 84% are singletons. Germline V CDR1 and CDR2: LNHDA, SQIVND (reference sequence). The V and J ends lost 9 bases and 0 bases respectively, with 15 bases between them. This CDR3 has 15 amino acids. Material for sequencing was peripheral blood. The source of this sequence is a human donor in a cohort sampled during active COVID-19. The chain uses TRBV19 and TRBJ2-1; D unresolved. CDR3 protein: CASYPVLSSYNEQFF. CDR3 in DNA: TGTGCCAGCTACCCGGTCCTTAGCTCCTACAATGAGCAGTTCTTC.